This T cell receptor beta chain was profiled in a study of glioma-infiltrating T cells. The trim removed 11 bases at V and 6 bases at J, leaving 12 bases unmatched. The CDR3 runs to 13 residues. TCR alpha and beta CDR3 regions were amplified from RNA using iRepertoire nested multiplex PCR. One-step reverse transcription and amplification started from approximately 100-400 ng of tissue mRNA or PBMC total RNA. TCRdb ran MiXCR on the multiplex PCR reads and lists one entry per CDR3 protein. This repertoire shows 150,000 to 200,000 distinct CDR3 sequences, around 42% found once; its top ten account for about 5.2%. Note on this clonotype: Antigen specificity is unknown.

Broader study findings: Tissue-blood divergence was below expectation in non-neoplastic patients, above in gliomas. CDR3 overlap between tissue and blood was very small.

The gene calls are TRBV12-3 or TRBV12-4 and TRBJ2-7; 8 nucleotides agree with TRBD2. The origin of this receptor is a human donor with low-grade glioma or glioblastoma, undergoing nonglioma brain surgery, or in good health (not recorded which). Sequenced sample: glioma tissue, nonneoplastic brain tissue, or PBMCs (not recorded which). The CDR3 is CASKTGLAGEQYF. CDR3 in DNA: TGTGCCTCAAAGACCGGGCTAGCGGGCGAGCAGTACTTC.